This TCR beta chain was recovered during a study of beta chain features in type 1 diabetes. Overall study results and limits: It was among patients, rather than healthy donors, that naive, central memory and Treg TCRB repertoires appeared more similar. Among all four CD4+ subsets, Type 1 diabetes patients had TCRB CDR3s that were moderately but significantly shorter.

The junction had 4 bases not matched to a gene; V was cut back by 1 base and J by 1 base. The CDR3 covers 15 residues. Germline V gene sequence: CDR1 GTSNPN, CDR2 SVGIG (reference sequence). A word on this clone: The antigen is unknown.

Expressed TCRB transcripts got sequenced, as all isolated RNA was reverse transcribed. Clones were sequenced by immunoSEQ multiplex PCR, and TCRdb holds only the in-frame ones, with some missing. This repertoire shows around 150,000 clones, roughly 65% found once; its top ten account for around 0.08%. The clonotype was recovered from a man aged 30-40 years with type 1 diabetes. The specimen was naive CD4+ T cells from blood. The rearrangement uses TRBV30 and TRBJ2-3; 8 nucleotides agree with TRBD2. The CDR3 is CAWSETAGGTDTQYF. The CDR3 DNA follows: TGTGCCTGGAGTGAGACAGCGGGGGGCACAGATACGCAGTATTTT. Full variable domain (outside the CDR3, taken from reference TRBV30 and TRBJ2-3): SQTIHQWPATLVQPVGSPLSLECTVEGTSNPNLYWYRQAAGRGLQLLFYSVGIGQISSEVPQNLSASRPQDRQFILSSKKLLLSDSGFYLCAWSETAGGTDTQYFGPGTRLTVL.